This T cell receptor (beta chain) was sequenced for a study of cytomegalovirus exposure and HLA in healthy donors. PCR involved 60 Vbeta and 13 Jbeta primers. TCRdb's table, derived via immunoSEQ multiplex PCR, lists solely in-frame clones and lacks some. This table has some 140,000 clones, approximately 77% appearing once. Broader study findings: Presence/absence analyses treated sequencing depth as roughly uniform across donors.

Losses at the gene ends were 3 bases for V and 8 bases for J; bases not matched to a gene: 9. The CDR3 is 15 residues long. Germline-derived CDR1 and CDR2 are SGHRS and YFSETQ. A note on this clone: Its antigen is as yet unknown.

This clonotype was sampled from a middle-aged woman in good health and CMV-seronegative. This chain connects TRBV5-1 to TRBJ2-1; the match to TRBD1 covers 9 bases. The sample taken for sequencing was PBMCs. CDR3 in DNA: TGCGCCAGCAGCTACCGGGACAGGGAGAGCGATGAGCAGTTCTTC. Protein sequence: CASSYRDRESDEQFF. Full variable domain (remainder filled in from reference TRBV5-1 and TRBJ2-1): KAGVTQTPRYLIKTRGQQVTLSCSPISGHRSVSWYQQTPGQGLQFLFEYFSETQRNKGNFPGRFSGRQFSNSRSEMNVSTLELGDSALYLCASSYRDRESDEQFFGPGTRLTVL.